The 29 T cell receptor beta chains below all came from one sample that was sequenced in a study of blood T cell repertoires in COVID-19. The data were produced by immunoSEQ multiplex PCR, yet TCRdb's version contains in-frame clones alone and is incomplete. The profile shows some 70,000 clones, roughly 88% of them singletons. The sample was peripheral blood. The receptor set was obtained from a woman between 70 and 85 years old with acute or convalescent COVID-19.

The chain is built from TRBV18 and TRBJ1-5; the D gene is possibly TRBD1 (5 bases). This CDR3 has 14 amino acids. The V end was cut by 3 bases, the J end by 4 bases, with 10 bases between. The germline CDR1 and CDR2 sequences are KGHSH and LQKENI. The CDR3 DNA reads as TGTGCCAGCTCACCGGGGCAGCAAAATCAGCCCCAGCATTTT. This encodes CASSPGQQNQPQHF.

This clone occurred once. The rearrangement links TRBV7-2 to TRBJ2-1; tentatively, D is TRBD2 (7 bases). The V end was cut by 1 base, the J end by 0 bases, with 19 bases between. CDR1 SGHTA and CDR2 FQGNSA come from the germline V gene. The CDR3 extends over 19 amino acids. The CDR3 sequence is CASSLGRGGTLSSYNEQFF. For the CDR3, the DNA is TGTGCCAGCAGCTTAGGAAGGGGGGGGACACTAAGCTCCTACAATGAGCAGTTCTTC.

V is TRBV19 and J is TRBJ1-4; no firm D call. CDR1 and CDR2 (germline): LNHDA, SQIVND (reference sequence). This CDR3 has 15 amino acids. V lost 5 bases and J 0 bases, leaving 10 bases between the germline ends. The CDR3 nucleotides read TGTGCCAGTAGTGGCCGGGTGCCAACTAATGAAAAACTGTTTTTT. It codes for CASSGRVPTNEKLFF.

This clone was found a few times. V usage is TRBV11-2 and J usage is TRBJ2-2; D ambiguous. The CDR3 runs to 15 residues. Per the germline V gene, CDR1 is SGHAT and CDR2 is FQNNGV. V was pared by 2 bases and J by 0 bases, with 7 bases between. The CDR3 DNA is TGTGCCAGCAGCTTATTAAGCGCGAACACCGGGGAGCTGTTTTTT. This gives the protein CASSLLSANTGELFF.

This clone was counted a single time. The V and J genes are TRBV7-2 and TRBJ2-1, with a weak D call TRBD1 (5 bases). Germline CDR1 SGHTA, CDR2 FQGNSA. V lost 5 bases, J lost 6 bases, and 14 bases lay in between. CDR3 length: 14 amino acids. In DNA, the CDR3 is TGTGCCAGCAGCCGCGGCCTGGGGCGCAATGAGCAGTTCTTC. Encoded protein: CASSRGLGRNEQFF.

The chain joins TRBV3-1 (or the pseudogene TRBV3-2) to TRBJ2-1, with D possibly being TRBD1 (5 bases). Germline V CDR1 and CDR2: LGHDT, YNNKEL (reference sequence). The V end lost 1 base, the J end lost 2 bases, and 9 bases lay between the germline ends. This CDR3 contains 15 residues. Here the CDR3 DNA reads TGTGCCAGCAGCCAAGGGGGCTCAACCTACAATGAGCAGTTCTTC. It encodes CASSQGGSTYNEQFF.

The sample holds one count of this clone. The chain employs TRBV5-4 and TRBJ2-6, with D tentatively TRBD2 (5 bases). Germline assignment: CDR1 SGHNT and CDR2 YYREEE (reference sequence). The CDR3 contains 15 residues. V lost 4 bases to trimming and J lost 2 bases, with 10 bases between them. In DNA, the CDR3 is TGTGCCAGCAGCCGCCGGGGTGCTGGGGCCAACGTCCTGACTTTC. It yields the protein CASSRRGAGANVLTF.

This clone has only one observation. The chain is built from TRBV18 and TRBJ2-2, with TRBD2 matching 12 bases. Germline-derived CDR1 and CDR2 are KGHSH and LQKENI. The J segment lost 2 bases and the V segment lost 0 bases, leaving 10 bases of the junction unmatched. There are 20 residues in the CDR3. This CDR3 reads CASSPPRTSGAHTNTGELFF. The CDR3 DNA reads TGTGCCAGCTCACCACCCCGGACTAGCGGGGCGCACACCAACACCGGGGAGCTGTTTTTT.

This clone is a singleton in its sample. The chain joins TRBV15 to TRBJ2-3; D is unresolved. In germline, CDR1 is LNHNV, CDR2 YYDKDF (reference sequence). The CDR3 sequence is 15 residues long. V was trimmed by 5 bases and J by 0 bases, leaving 12 bases between them. The CDR3 region is CATSPRSPSTDTQYF. CDR3 sequence (DNA): TGTGCCACCAGCCCACGGTCACCTAGCACAGATACGCAGTATTTT.

The gene calls are TRBV3-1 (or the pseudogene TRBV3-2) and TRBJ1-4; TRBD1 matches at 10 bases. V shed 1 base and J 9 bases; nucleotides not matched to a gene: 5. Per germline, CDR1 LGHDT and CDR2 YNNKEL (reference sequence). This CDR3 region has 15 residues. For the CDR3, the DNA is TGTGCCAGCAGCCAAGGGGGACAGGGGAGGAAAAAACTGTTTTTT. It encodes CASSQGGQGRKKLFF.

The rearrangement joins TRBV5-1 to TRBJ1-1; 9 bases map to TRBD1. The V gene's germline CDR1 is SGHRS and CDR2 YFSETQ. Losses at the gene ends were 0 bases for V and 2 bases for J; bases not matched to a gene: 5. This CDR3 region has 16 residues. The CDR3 region is CASSLGDRVGNTEAFF. The DNA of the CDR3 is TGCGCCAGCAGCTTGGGGGACAGGGTTGGAAACACTGAAGCTTTCTTT.

The rearrangement uses TRBV7-2 and TRBJ2-1; 11 positions match TRBD2. In germline, CDR1 is SGHTA, CDR2 FQGNSA. J was trimmed by 7 bases and V by 1 base; bases with no gene match: 6. The CDR3 has 16 amino acids. CDR3 nucleotide sequence: TGTGCCAGCAGCTTAGATGTGGCTAGCGGGAGGAATGAGCAGTTCTTC. This gives the protein CASSLDVASGRNEQFF.

This clone was picked up one time. The chain carries TRBV28 and TRBJ1-1; TRBD1 matches at 10 bases. The ends lost 6 bases at V and 5 bases at J; junction bases unmatched: 6. CDR1 and CDR2 (germline): MDHEN, SYDVKM. The CDR3 extends over 14 amino acids. The CDR3 nucleotides read TGTGCCAGCAGAACCGGGACAGGGGTGACTGAAGCTTTCTTT. It is translated as CASRTGTGVTEAFF.

The chain's CDR3 is CASSYRGIEDEQFF. The CDR3, as DNA: TGTGCCAGCAGTTACAGGGGGATAGAGGATGAGCAGTTCTTC. This chain links TRBV6-5 with TRBJ2-1, with D perhaps TRBD1 (6 bases). The CDR3 covers 14 residues. Per germline, CDR1 MNHEY and CDR2 SVGAGI. Trimming removed 2 bases from V and 8 bases from J, with 13 bases in between.

The rearrangement joins TRBV10-3 to TRBJ2-1; D ambiguous. The CDR3 is 11 amino acids. Germline lookup yields CDR1 ENHRY and CDR2 SYGVKD. V was cut by 4 bases and J by 5 bases, with 3 bases left in between. This CDR3 reads CAISADNEQFF. The CDR3 bases are TGTGCCATCAGTGCTGACAATGAGCAGTTCTTC.

V gene TRBV7-9 combines with J gene TRBJ1-2; TRBD1 might be the D (5 bases). This CDR3 is 13 amino acids long. Germline CDR1 SEHNR, CDR2 FQNEAQ (reference sequence). The V and J ends lost 2 bases and 1 base respectively, with 5 bases between them. The CDR3 nucleotides are TGTGCCAGCAGCTTACAGGGTAACTATGGCTACACCTTC. The encoded protein is CASSLQGNYGYTF.

The chain joins TRBV15 to TRBJ1-4; TRBD1 agrees at 8 bases. Germline V gene sequence: CDR1 LNHNV, CDR2 YYDKDF (reference sequence). The CDR3 runs 15 residues. The J segment lost 6 bases and the V segment lost 3 bases, leaving 6 bases of the junction unmatched. This CDR3 reads CATSSRQGHYEKLFF. CDR3 nucleotides: TGTGCCACCAGCAGTAGACAGGGGCACTATGAAAAACTGTTTTTT.

This clone came up a few times. The gene calls are TRBV5-4 and TRBJ1-2; 7 bases are a match to TRBD1. The CDR3 consists of 14 residues. Trimming cost V 4 bases and J 2 bases; bases outside gene matches: 5. CDR1 is SGHNT and CDR2 is YYREEE in the germline V gene (reference sequence). The CDR3 coding sequence is TGTGCCAGCAGCCTGGGACAGAGCAACTATGGCTACACCTTC. Translation: CASSLGQSNYGYTF.

The rearrangement links TRBV29-1 to TRBJ2-5, with TRBD2 matching 8 bases. The CDR3 loop spans 12 amino acids. Trimming at V came to 6 bases and at J to 7 bases, leaving 7 bases not matched to a gene. The germline V gene encodes CDR1 SQVTM and CDR2 ANQGSEA. In nucleotides, the CDR3 is TGCAGCGTAATAGCGGGGTCGGGGACCCAGTACTTC. It translates to CSVIAGSGTQYF.

The chain employs TRBV11-3 and TRBJ2-5; 7 bases are a match to TRBD1. The CDR3 is 13 amino acids. Germline CDR1 and CDR2: SGHNT and YENEEA. V gave up 1 base and J gave up 4 bases; unmatched junction bases: 0. The CDR3 region has the DNA TGTGCCAGCAGCTTAGGGACAGGAGAGACCCAGTACTTC. Encoded protein: CASSLGTGETQYF. The full variable domain, with the rest looked up from reference TRBV11-3 and TRBJ2-5, is EAGVVQSPRYKIIEKKQPVAFWCNPISGHNTLYWYLQNLGQGPELLIRYENEEAVDDSQLPKDRFSAERLKGVDSTLKIQPAELGDSAVYLCASSLGTGETQYFGPGTRLLVL.

The chain combines TRBV12-3 or TRBV12-4 with TRBJ1-1; weak D call: TRBD1 (5 bases). The CDR3 contains 13 residues. Deletions cut 3 bases from V and 3 bases from J, with 8 bases between. Here the CDR3 reads CASSFWDYTEAFF. Written as DNA, the CDR3 is TGTGCCAGCAGTTTTTGGGACTACACTGAAGCTTTCTTT.

The genes are TRBV18 and TRBJ1-6; D call uncertain. Germline V gene lookup returns CDR1 KGHSH and CDR2 LQKENI. This CDR3 comprises 13 residues. The V end lost 6 bases, the J end lost 8 bases, and 11 bases lay between the germline ends. CDR3 sequence reads: CASSPSGDSPLHF. Here the CDR3 DNA reads TGTGCCAGCTCTCCCTCCGGGGATTCACCCCTCCACTTT.

V usage is TRBV27 and J usage is TRBJ1-6, with D tentatively TRBD1 (5 bases). Per germline, CDR1 MNHEY and CDR2 SMNVEV (reference sequence). V dropped 6 bases and J dropped 0 bases, with 12 bases sitting between them. The CDR3 covers 16 residues. DNA of the CDR3: TGTGCCAGCAGACAGGCCTCCAGCTCCTATAATTCACCCCTCCACTTT. Translation: CASRQASSSYNSPLHF.

The chain is built from TRBV28 and TRBJ1-6; 7 nucleotides match TRBD1. Germline V gene data show CDR1 as MDHEN and CDR2 as SYDVKM. The V gene end was trimmed by 5 bases and the J gene end by 4 bases; junction bases not matched to a gene: 5. This CDR3 is built from 15 residues. CDR3 nucleotide sequence: TGTGCCAGCAGTCCCCTGGACAGGTATAATTCACCCCTCCACTTT. Translating gives CASSPLDRYNSPLHF.

The chain employs TRBV27 and TRBJ2-1, with 9 bases fitting TRBD2. This CDR3 has 19 residues. Looked up from germline, CDR1 is MNHEY and CDR2 is SMNVEV (reference sequence). Trimming removed 4 bases from V and 0 bases from J; junction bases left unmatched: 13. The CDR3 reads CASSSPTSGTPGSYNEQFF. In DNA, the CDR3 is TGTGCCAGCAGTTCCCCGACTAGCGGAACACCGGGCTCCTACAATGAGCAGTTCTTC.

The chain uses TRBV6-6 and TRBJ1-5, with D perhaps matching TRBD1 (5 bases). CDR3 length equals 15 residues. Germline CDR1 reads MNHNY; CDR2 reads SVGAGI (reference sequence). Trimming cost V 4 bases and J 7 bases, with 17 bases left between them. The CDR3 reads CASSLDMFLGQPQHF. CDR3 DNA sequence: TGTGCCAGCAGTTTGGACATGTTCCTTGGACAGCCCCAGCATTTT.

V gene TRBV7-2 combines with J gene TRBJ2-7; a weak D match, TRBD1 (6 bases). The CDR3 loop spans 14 amino acids. The V gene's germline CDR1 is SGHTA and CDR2 FQGNSA. The V end was cut by 2 bases, the J end by 0 bases, with 8 bases between. CDR3 bases: TGTGCCAGCAGCTTACAGGGGAGCTCCTACGAGCAGTACTTC. Translating gives CASSLQGSSYEQYF.

CDR3 region: CATSAYNEQFF. The CDR3 DNA reads TGTGCCACCAGTGCGTACAATGAGCAGTTCTTC. This rearrangement joins TRBV24-1 to TRBJ2-1; D is unresolved. The CDR3 length is 11 residues. V was trimmed by 5 bases and J by 4 bases, leaving 2 bases between them. The germline V gene has CDR1 KGHDR and CDR2 SFDVKD.

The chain uses TRBV7-3 and TRBJ2-5, with 7 bases fitting TRBD1. The germline V gene encodes CDR1 SGHTA and CDR2 FQGTGA. The V and J ends lost 5 bases and 2 bases, in that order; junction bases with no gene match: 2. CDR3 length: 13 amino acids. The chain's CDR3 is CASSRGQQETQYF. For the CDR3, the DNA is TGTGCCAGCAGCCGGGGACAGCAAGAGACCCAGTACTTC.